This record concerns one T cell receptor (beta chain) sequence. The antigen remains undetermined. This sample was included in a study of shared clonotypes between healthy human individuals. Study-level information: Donors had three CD4 naive, three CD4 memory, two CD8 naive and one CD8 memory plate apiece.

Naive CD8 populations comprised CD45RO-negative cells positively selected for CCR7, excluding terminally differentiated effector memory CD45RA+ cells. Produced via immunoSEQ multiplex PCR; TCRdb's table is partial and in-frame only. The data contain about 2.1 million clones, 90% to 95% of them singletons. Study-wide findings and caveats: Rarefaction analysis demonstrated incomplete sorted-subset sequencing notwithstanding large depth. Represented genetic and exposure-history diversity was restricted by having few donors. Memory subsets generally showed smaller estimated richness than naive subsets did.

This CDR3 has 16 residues. Germline assignment: CDR1 SGHRS and CDR2 YFSETQ. V lost 0 bases and J 2 bases, leaving 13 bases between the germline ends. The chain uses TRBV5-1 and TRBJ2-3; possibly TRBD2 for D (6 bases). The sequence was obtained from a man aged 18 to 29 in good health. Some clones in this sample may be carry-over from other donors' samples. The sample consisted of naive CD8+ T cells from PBMCs. CDR3 residues: CASSLARRDATDTQYF. The CDR3 nucleotides read TGCGCCAGCAGCTTGGCCAGGAGGGACGCCACAGATACGCAGTATTTT.